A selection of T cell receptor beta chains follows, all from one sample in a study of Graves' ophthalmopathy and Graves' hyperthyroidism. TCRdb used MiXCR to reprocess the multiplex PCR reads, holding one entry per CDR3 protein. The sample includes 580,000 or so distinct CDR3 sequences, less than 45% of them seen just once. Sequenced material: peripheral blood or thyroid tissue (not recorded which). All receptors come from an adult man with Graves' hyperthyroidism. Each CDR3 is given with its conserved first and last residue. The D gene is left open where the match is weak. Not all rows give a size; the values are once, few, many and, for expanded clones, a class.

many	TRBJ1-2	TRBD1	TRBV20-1	CSASGQGRNGYTF	TGCAGTGCTAGCGGACAGGGGAGGAATGGCTACACCTTC
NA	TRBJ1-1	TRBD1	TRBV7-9	CASSFRDRGAEAFF	TGTGCCAGCAGCTTCCGGGACAGGGGCGCTGAAGCTTTCTTT
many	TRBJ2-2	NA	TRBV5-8	CASSPGHLNTGELFF	TGTGCCAGCAGCCCGGGACACCTTAACACCGGGGAGCTGTTTTTT
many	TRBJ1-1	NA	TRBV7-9	CASSSSGQNTEAFF	TGTGCCAGCAGCTCCTCCGGGCAAAACACTGAAGCTTTCTTT
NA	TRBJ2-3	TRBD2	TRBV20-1	CSASRTSGIADTQYF	TGCAGTGCTTCTCGGACTAGCGGGATTGCAGATACGCAGTATTTT
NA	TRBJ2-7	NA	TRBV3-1	CASSQDSLAGEQYF	TGTGCCAGCAGCCAAGATAGTCTAGCTGGAGAGCAGTACTTC
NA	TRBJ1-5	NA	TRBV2	CASSEGSVRPQHF	TGTGCCAGCAGTGAAGGCAGCGTTCGCCCCCAGCATTTT
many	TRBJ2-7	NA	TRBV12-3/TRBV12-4	CASSFPGAAAYEQYF	TGTGCCAGCAGTTTCCCAGGGGCTGCCGCCTACGAGCAGTACTTC
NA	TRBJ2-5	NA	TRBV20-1	CSASDQRAGMHETQYF	TGCAGTGCTAGCGATCAGAGGGCAGGGATGCACGAGACCCAGTACTTC
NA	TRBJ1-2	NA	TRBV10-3	CASSFLGGDNNYGYTF	TGTGCCAGCAGTTTCCTCGGAGGGGACAACAACTATGGCTACACCTTC
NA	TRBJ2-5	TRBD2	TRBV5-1	CASSLGGGTSGPSEETQYF	TGCGCCAGCAGCTTGGGTGGAGGGACTAGCGGGCCCTCAGAAGAGACCCAGTACTTC
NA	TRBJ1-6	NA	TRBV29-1	CSVGGGGSLPHF	TGCAGCGTGGGGGGTGGGGGTTCACTCCCCCACTTT
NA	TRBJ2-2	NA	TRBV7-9	CASSPRGAQTGELFF	TGTGCCAGCAGCCCCCGGGGGGCGCAGACCGGGGAGCTGTTTTTT
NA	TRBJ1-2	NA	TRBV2	CASNAESINGYTF	TGTGCCAGCAATGCAGAGTCCATTAATGGCTACACCTTC
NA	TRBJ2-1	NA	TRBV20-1	CSARVGPDEQFF	TGCAGTGCTAGAGTTGGACCCGATGAGCAGTTCTTC
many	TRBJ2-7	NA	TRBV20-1	CSARDRGIIYEQYF	TGCAGTGCTAGAGATCGCGGCATAATCTACGAGCAGTACTTC
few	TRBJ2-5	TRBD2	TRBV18	CASSPPQTSGWQETQYF	TGTGCCAGCTCACCACCGCAGACTAGCGGGTGGCAAGAGACCCAGTACTTC
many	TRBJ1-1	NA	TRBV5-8	CASSLTSYTEAFF	TGTGCCAGCAGCTTGACCAGCTACACTGAAGCTTTCTTT
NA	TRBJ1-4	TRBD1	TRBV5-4	CASSTQLEGAANEKLFF	TGTGCCAGCAGCACTCAACTAGAGGGGGCCGCTAATGAAAAACTGTTTTTT
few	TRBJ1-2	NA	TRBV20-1	CKCGALYGYTF	TGCAAATGTGGAGCACTTTATGGCTACACCTTC
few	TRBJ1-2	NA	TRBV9	CASSVPLGNGYTF	TGTGCCAGCAGCGTCCCTTTGGGAAATGGCTACACCTTC
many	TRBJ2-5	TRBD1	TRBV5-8	CASSYGQGREAQYF	TGTGCCAGCAGCTACGGACAGGGAAGAGAGGCCCAGTACTTC
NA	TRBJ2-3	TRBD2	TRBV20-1	CSASRLAGVTDTQYF	TGCAGTGCTAGCAGACTAGCGGGGGTTACAGATACGCAGTATTTT
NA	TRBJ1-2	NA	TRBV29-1	CSVVQADGYTF	TGCAGCGTTGTGCAGGCGGATGGCTACACCTTC
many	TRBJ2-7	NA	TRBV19	CASSGDPTYEQYF	TGTGCCAGTAGTGGAGACCCCACCTACGAGCAGTACTTC
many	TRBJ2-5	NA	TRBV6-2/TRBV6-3	CASSGQNEETQYF	TGTGCCAGCAGTGGACAGAATGAAGAGACCCAGTACTTC
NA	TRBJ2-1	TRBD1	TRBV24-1	CATSDTQGGSYNEQFF	TGTGCCACCAGTGATACACAGGGGGGCTCCTACAATGAGCAGTTCTTC
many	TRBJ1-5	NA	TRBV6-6	CASSLSDSNQPQHF	TGTGCCAGCAGCCTCTCGGATAGCAATCAGCCCCAGCATTTT
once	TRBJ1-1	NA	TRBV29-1	CSALADSNTEAFF	TGCAGCGCCTTGGCGGACAGTAACACTGAAGCTTTCTTT
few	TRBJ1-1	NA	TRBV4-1	CASRTRPRGGPDTEAFF	TGCGCCAGCAGGACAAGACCCCGTGGGGGGCCGGACACTGAAGCTTTCTTT
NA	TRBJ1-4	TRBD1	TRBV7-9	CASVRAGGFEKLFF	TGTGCCAGCGTTCGGGCAGGGGGCTTTGAAAAACTGTTTTTT
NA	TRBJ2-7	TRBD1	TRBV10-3	CAISTTGGGDEQYF	TGTGCCATCAGTACCACAGGGGGAGGCGACGAGCAGTACTTC
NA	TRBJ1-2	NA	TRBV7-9	CASSPAAGYNGYTF	TGTGCCAGCAGCCCAGCCGCGGGGTACAATGGCTACACCTTC
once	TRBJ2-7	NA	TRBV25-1	CACSARGGAGGEQYF	NA
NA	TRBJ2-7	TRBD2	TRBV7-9	CAVVRTSSLKDRYEQYF	TGTGCCGTCGTACGGACTAGCAGTTTAAAGGATCGTTACGAGCAGTACTTC
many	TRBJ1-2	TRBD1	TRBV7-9	CASSPGDREYTF	TGTGCCAGCAGCCCCGGGGACAGGGAATACACCTTC
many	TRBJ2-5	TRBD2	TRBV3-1	CASSQGASGETQYF	TGTGCCAGCAGCCAAGGAGCTAGCGGAGAGACCCAGTACTTC
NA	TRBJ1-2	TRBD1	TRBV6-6	CASSRKNRGEEGYTF	TGTGCCAGCAGTCGTAAAAACAGGGGGGAGGAGGGCTACACCTTC
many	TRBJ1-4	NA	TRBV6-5	CASSYSGVGEKLFF	TGTGCCAGCAGTTACTCAGGGGTAGGGGAAAAACTGTTTTTT
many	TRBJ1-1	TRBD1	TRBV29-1	CSVIRGTANTEAFF	TGCAGCGTTATTCGTGGGACAGCGAACACTGAAGCTTTCTTT
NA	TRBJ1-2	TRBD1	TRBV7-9	CASSPGTGGWSYGYTF	TGTGCCAGCAGCCCGGGGACAGGGGGCTGGAGCTATGGCTACACCTTC
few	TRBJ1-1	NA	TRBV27	CASKIFGRNTEAFF	TGTGCCAGCAAGATCTTCGGACGGAACACTGAAGCTTTCTTT
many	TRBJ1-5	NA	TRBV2	CASTGEVNQPQHF	TGTGCCAGCACAGGGGAAGTCAATCAGCCCCAGCATTTT
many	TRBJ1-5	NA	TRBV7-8	CASSLDPALGTQPQHF	TGTGCCAGCAGCTTAGACCCAGCGCTCGGAACTCAGCCCCAGCATTTT
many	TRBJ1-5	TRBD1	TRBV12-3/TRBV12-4	CASSFRQGQPQHF	TGTGCCAGCAGTTTTCGACAGGGTCAGCCCCAGCATTTT
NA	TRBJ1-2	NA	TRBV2	CASSEAQDWGYTF	TGTGCCAGCAGTGAAGCGCAGGATTGGGGCTACACCTTC
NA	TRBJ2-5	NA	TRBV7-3	CASSLNQGETQYF	TGTGCCAGCAGCTTAAACCAGGGCGAGACCCAGTACTTC
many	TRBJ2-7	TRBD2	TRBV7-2	CASSSSGGVSYEQYF	TGTGCCAGCAGCTCTAGCGGGGGGGTCTCCTACGAGCAGTACTTC
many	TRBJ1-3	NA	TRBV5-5	CASSLPNSGNTIYF	TGTGCCAGCAGCTTGCCTAACTCTGGAAACACCATATATTTT
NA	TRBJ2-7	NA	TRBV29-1	CSAVPAQNYEQYF	TGCAGCGCAGTCCCGGCACAAAATTACGAGCAGTACTTC
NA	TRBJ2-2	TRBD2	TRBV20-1	CSATKTSGGGELFF	TGCAGTGCCACAAAGACTAGCGGGGGAGGGGAGCTGTTTTTT
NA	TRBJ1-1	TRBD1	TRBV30	CARGGSWDTEAFF	TGTGCCCGAGGGGGCTCTTGGGACACTGAAGCTTTCTTT